Below, 28 T cell receptor beta chains from the same sample are listed, as sequenced in a study of blood T cell repertoires in COVID-19. Repertoires were generated with immunoSEQ multiplex PCR, while TCRdb's copy carries only in-frame clones and drops some. Here the sample spans approximately 150,000 clones, more than 75% being singletons. The source material was PBMCs or T cells enriched from blood (not recorded which). All receptors derive from a man aged 55 to 70 who had recovered from COVID-19.

This clone was found a few times. V and J are TRBV28 and TRBJ2-4; 7 bases match TRBD1. Germline CDR1 reads MDHEN; CDR2 reads SYDVKM. Trimming removed 7 bases from V and 7 bases from J; junction bases left unmatched: 4. This CDR3 is built from 12 residues. The CDR3 loop reads CASTGQENIQYF. The DNA of the CDR3 is TGTGCCAGCACCGGACAGGAGAACATTCAGTACTTC.

The rearrangement links TRBV28 to TRBJ1-5; D is uncertain. CDR1 is MDHEN, CDR2 SYDVKM, per germline. The V and J ends lost 2 bases and 4 bases respectively, with 12 bases between them. This CDR3 contains 15 residues. CDR3 in DNA: TGTGCCAGCAGTTTAACCATTCACAAGAATCAGCCCCAGCATTTT. Its translation: CASSLTIHKNQPQHF.

The V and J genes are TRBV18 and TRBJ2-7, with 8 bases identical to TRBD2. V shed 3 bases, J shed 5 bases, and the junction held 6 bases outside the gene matches. Germline values: CDR1 KGHSH, CDR2 LQKENI. This CDR3 comprises 14 residues. The CDR3, as DNA: TGTGCCAGCTCACCTTCGCTAGCGGGCCACGAGCAGTACTTC. As protein: CASSPSLAGHEQYF.

The rearrangement joins TRBV7-9 to TRBJ1-2, with 7 bases identical to TRBD1. The CDR3 runs 12 residues. Looked up from germline, CDR1 is SEHNR and CDR2 is FQNEAQ (reference sequence). The CDR3 coding sequence is TGTGGTACCGGGACAGCACCCTATGGCTACACCTTC. Translation: CGTGTAPYGYTF.

The chain uses TRBV6-1 and TRBJ2-7, with D perhaps TRBD1 (6 bases). Germline CDR1 is MNHNS and CDR2 is SASEGT. The CDR3 is 15 residues long. Trimming removed 2 bases at V and 2 bases at J, with 13 bases between. Here the CDR3 reads CASSEWLGAAYEQYF. DNA of the CDR3: TGTGCCAGCAGTGAATGGTTGGGGGCAGCCTACGAGCAGTACTTC.

The chain employs TRBV18 and TRBJ1-1; 7 bases match TRBD1. CDR3 length equals 13 residues. Germline CDR1 is KGHSH and CDR2 is LQKENI. The trim removed 3 bases at V and 11 bases at J, leaving 9 bases unmatched. The CDR3 reads CASSPDRLNRAFF. CDR3 bases: TGTGCCAGCTCACCGGACAGGCTTAACAGGGCTTTCTTT. Drawing the rest from reference TRBV18 and TRBJ1-1, the complete variable domain is NAGVMQNPRHLVRRRGQEARLRCSPMKGHSHVYWYRQLPEEGLKFMVYLQKENIIDESGMPKERFSAEFPKEGPSILRIQQVVRGDSAAYFCASSPDRLNRAFFGQGTRLTVV.

This chain connects TRBV5-4 to TRBJ2-5, with D tentatively TRBD2 (5 bases). The CDR3 is 13 residues long. Germline V CDR1 and CDR2: SGHNT, YYREEE (reference sequence). V lost 7 bases and J lost 1, with 11 bases in between. The CDR3 protein is CASGAALQETQYF. The CDR3 region has the DNA TGTGCCAGCGGAGCGGCACTCCAAGAGACCCAGTACTTC.

J is TRBJ1-6 and V is TRBV14, with 7 nucleotides matching TRBD1. The CDR3 is 15 residues long. The ends lost 3 bases at V and 7 bases at J; junction bases unmatched: 6. Germline V gene sequence: CDR1 SGHDN, CDR2 FVKESK. In DNA form, the CDR3 reads TGTGCCAGCAGCCAGGCGCAGGGGGGAAATTCACCCCTCCACTTT. This codes for CASSQAQGGNSPLHF.

The V call is TRBV13, the J call TRBJ1-2, with D possibly TRBD1 on 5 matching bases. The CDR3 runs 16 residues. Germline V lookup: CDR1 PRHDT, CDR2 FYEKMQ (reference sequence). Trimming pared 5 bases from V and 0 bases from J, leaving 16 bases between. CDR3 DNA: TGTGCCAGCAGCCTCAAGCCAGGGCCGACTAACTATGGCTACACCTTC. As protein: CASSLKPGPTNYGYTF.

V is TRBV4-1 and J is TRBJ1-1, with 9 bases aligning to TRBD1. This CDR3 has 15 amino acids. Germline CDR1 MGHRA, CDR2 YSYEKL. V lost 1 base to trimming and J lost 6 bases; unmatched junction nucleotides: 6. CDR3 sequence reads: CASSQADRGSAEAFF. CDR3 in DNA: TGCGCCAGCAGCCAAGCCGACAGGGGGAGCGCTGAAGCTTTCTTT.

V usage is TRBV7-9 and J usage is TRBJ2-3, with D possibly TRBD1 on 6 matching bases. The CDR3 spans 15 residues. The V end lost 5 bases, the J end lost 0 bases, and 12 bases lay between the germline ends. In germline, CDR1 is SEHNR, CDR2 FQNEAQ (reference sequence). Written as DNA, the CDR3 is TGTGCCAGCAGCCCCAGGGGATCTAGCACAGATACGCAGTATTTT. It specifies CASSPRGSSTDTQYF.

J is TRBJ2-7 and V is TRBV13; TRBD2 might be the D (6 bases). The CDR3 is 15 amino acids. The ends were cut back, 0 bases at V and 2 bases at J, with 11 bases in the middle. From germline, CDR1 is PRHDT and CDR2 FYEKMQ (reference sequence). CDR3 nucleotide sequence: TGTGCCAGCAGCTTAGGTTGGAGGGGAACCTACGAGCAGTACTTC. Translated: CASSLGWRGTYEQYF.

This clone was seen just once. This sequence joins TRBV29-1 and TRBJ2-1; perhaps TRBD2 as D (6 bases). Germline CDR1 SQVTM, CDR2 ANQGSEA. CDR3 length: 14 residues. V dropped 5 bases and J dropped 7 bases, with 18 bases sitting between them. CDR3 residues: CSVLGPPSGNEQFF. The CDR3 nucleotides read TGCAGCGTTCTCGGGCCTCCGAGCGGGAATGAGCAGTTCTTC.

The chain joins TRBV19 to TRBJ2-7; 7 bases are a match to TRBD1. With 3 bases clipped from V and 2 bases from J, the junction kept 4 bases outside the gene matches. The CDR3 has 14 amino acids. CDR1 is LNHDA, CDR2 SQIVND, per germline (reference sequence). CDR3 residues: CASSIATGAYEQYF. The CDR3 DNA reads as TGTGCCAGTAGTATTGCCACAGGGGCCTACGAGCAGTACTTC.

The chain joins TRBV5-1 to TRBJ2-7, with 8 bases aligning to TRBD1. The trim removed 4 bases at V and 7 bases at J, leaving 13 bases unmatched. Germline V gives CDR1 SGHRS, CDR2 YFSETQ. There are 15 residues in the CDR3. The CDR3 loop is CASSPRTGQLGEQYF. CDR3 sequence (DNA): TGCGCCAGCAGCCCCCGGACAGGGCAGCTTGGGGAGCAGTACTTC.

This chain's CDR3 is CASSPTRDSRQPQHF. Here the CDR3 DNA reads TGTGCCAGTAGTCCGACCCGGGACAGTCGACAGCCCCAGCATTTT. The chain links TRBV19 to TRBJ1-5, with 7 bases fitting TRBD1. The CDR3 loop spans 15 amino acids. After removal of 5 bases from V and 7 bases from J, the junction contained 11 bases not matched to a gene. Germline CDR1 is LNHDA and CDR2 is SQIVND (reference sequence).

Here the CDR3 reads CASSAGQEGSYNSPLHF. In nucleotides, the CDR3 is TGTGCCAGCAGCGCCGGACAGGAAGGCTCCTATAATTCACCCCTCCACTTT. This chain connects TRBV5-6 to TRBJ1-6; 7 nucleotides align to TRBD1. V lost 4 bases to trimming and J lost 0 bases; unmatched junction nucleotides: 7. Germline CDR1 is SGHDT and CDR2 is YYEEEE. The CDR3 runs to 17 residues.

This chain joins TRBV7-8 and TRBJ2-7; 9 nucleotides align to TRBD1. CDR3 length: 14 residues. Germline CDR1 reads SGHVS; CDR2 reads FQNEAQ. The V and J ends lost 5 bases and 5 bases, in that order; junction bases with no gene match: 7. CDR3 DNA sequence: TGTGCCAGCAGCCCTTGGACAGGGGAGAACGAGCAGTACTTC. The encoded protein is CASSPWTGENEQYF.

CDR3 in amino acids: CASKNRGGNQPQHF. CDR3 nucleotide sequence: TGTGCCAGTAAAAACAGGGGAGGCAATCAGCCCCAGCATTTT. The chain couples TRBV19 to TRBJ1-5, with 7 bases identical to TRBD1. Germline V CDR1 and CDR2: LNHDA, SQIVND (reference sequence). This CDR3 region has 14 residues. The junction had 5 bases not matched to a gene; V was cut back by 7 bases and J by 2 bases.

The chain couples TRBV18 to TRBJ2-1, with a tentative D call TRBD1 (6 bases). Looked up from germline, CDR1 is KGHSH and CDR2 is LQKENI. Trimming stripped 6 bases from V and 7 bases from J, with 13 bases between. The CDR3 runs to 13 residues. The CDR3 region has the DNA TGTGCCAGCTCCCAAGGACAGCGGAATGAGCAGTTCTTC. Its protein is CASSQGQRNEQFF.

The V call is TRBV5-1, the J call TRBJ2-1; maybe TRBD1 (8 bases). The germline V gene has CDR1 SGHRS and CDR2 YFSETQ. V was pared by 4 bases and J by 1 base, with 15 bases between. CDR3 length: 16 residues. The CDR3 loop is CASSGQGGISYNEQFF. The CDR3 DNA reads as TGCGCCAGCAGCGGACAGGGAGGGATATCCTACAATGAGCAGTTCTTC.

The chain uses TRBV3-1 (or the pseudogene TRBV3-2) and TRBJ2-1; tentatively, D is TRBD2 (6 bases). The V end was cut by 10 bases, the J end by 6 bases, with 16 bases between. The CDR3 spans 13 residues. Germline V gene data show CDR1 as LGHDT and CDR2 as YNNKEL (reference sequence). The CDR3: CAISRDSGNEQFF. In nucleotides, the CDR3 is TGTGCCATTAGCCGGGATAGCGGCAATGAGCAGTTCTTC.

The chain employs TRBV29-1 and TRBJ2-1; 7 nucleotides align to TRBD2. Germline V gene data show CDR1 as SQVTM and CDR2 as ANQGSEA. Losses at the gene ends were 6 bases for V and 7 bases for J; bases not matched to a gene: 6. The CDR3 has 12 amino acids. The CDR3 spells CSVERGGNEQFF. CDR3 bases: TGCAGCGTGGAGCGGGGCGGGAATGAGCAGTTCTTC.

The chain is built from TRBV7-9 and TRBJ2-7; 7 positions agree with TRBD1. The CDR3 is 14 residues long. The V segment lost 6 bases and the J segment 2 bases; nucleotides outside the gene matches: 7. Germline V gene sequence: CDR1 SEHNR, CDR2 FQNEAQ (reference sequence). CDR3: CASSYRTGTYEQYF. The CDR3 DNA follows: TGTGCCAGCAGTTATCGGACAGGCACCTACGAGCAGTACTTC.

The chain has TRBV24-1 and TRBJ2-1, with a weak D call TRBD2 (5 bases). This CDR3 contains 17 residues. Germline-derived CDR1 and CDR2 are KGHDR and SFDVKD. Trimming stripped 7 bases from V and 0 bases from J, with 18 bases between. The CDR3 protein is CATSRGMSGSSYNEQFF. In nucleotides, the CDR3 is TGTGCCACCAGCCGCGGTATGAGCGGCAGCTCCTACAATGAGCAGTTCTTC.

The chain is built from TRBV2 and TRBJ1-2, with 8 bases matching TRBD1. V shed 6 bases and J 8 bases; nucleotides not matched to a gene: 2. Germline CDR1 is SNHLY and CDR2 is FYNNEI. This CDR3 is 11 amino acids long. The CDR3: CASRTGEGYTF. CDR3 coding DNA: TGTGCCAGCAGGACAGGGGAAGGCTACACCTTC.

The rearrangement uses TRBV9 and TRBJ2-2; 13 positions match TRBD2. The J segment lost 6 bases and the V segment lost 4 bases, leaving 6 bases of the junction unmatched. The CDR3 extends over 16 amino acids. The germline gives CDR1 SGDLS, CDR2 YYNGEE. The CDR3 is CASSMRLAGGPGELFF. The CDR3 DNA is TGTGCCAGCAGCATGCGACTAGCGGGGGGTCCCGGGGAGCTGTTTTTT.

J is TRBJ1-4 and V is TRBV2; 7 nucleotides match TRBD1. The CDR3 has 14 residues. Germline loops: CDR1 SNHLY, CDR2 FYNNEI. J was trimmed by 5 bases and V by 9 bases; bases with no gene match: 9. The CDR3 sequence: CASHRGASNEKLFF. In nucleotides, the CDR3 is TGTGCCAGTCACAGGGGAGCTTCCAATGAAAAACTGTTTTTT.